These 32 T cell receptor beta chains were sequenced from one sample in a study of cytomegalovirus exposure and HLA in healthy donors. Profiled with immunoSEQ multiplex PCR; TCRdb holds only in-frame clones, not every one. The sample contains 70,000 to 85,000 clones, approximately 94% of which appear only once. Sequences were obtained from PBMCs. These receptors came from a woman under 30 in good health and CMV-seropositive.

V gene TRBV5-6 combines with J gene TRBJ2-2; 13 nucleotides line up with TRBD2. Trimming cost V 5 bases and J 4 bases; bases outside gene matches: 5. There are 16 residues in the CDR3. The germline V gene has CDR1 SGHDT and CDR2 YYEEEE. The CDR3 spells CASRRTSGSGTGELFF. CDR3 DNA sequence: TGTGCCAGCAGACGGACTAGCGGGAGTGGCACCGGGGAGCTGTTTTTT.

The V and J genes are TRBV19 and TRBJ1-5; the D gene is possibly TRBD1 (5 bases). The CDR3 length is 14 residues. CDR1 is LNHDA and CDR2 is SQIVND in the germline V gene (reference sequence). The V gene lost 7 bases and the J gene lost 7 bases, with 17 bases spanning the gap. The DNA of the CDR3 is TGTGCCAGTAATTCAGCGGGGGGAGGCCAGCCCCAGCATTTT. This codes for CASNSAGGGQPQHF.

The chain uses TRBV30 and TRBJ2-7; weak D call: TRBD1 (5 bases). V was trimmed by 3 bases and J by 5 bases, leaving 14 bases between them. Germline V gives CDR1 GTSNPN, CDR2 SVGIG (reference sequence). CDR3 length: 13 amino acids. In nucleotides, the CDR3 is TGTGCCTGGAGCTCAGGGATCTGGAACGAGCAGTACTTC. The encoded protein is CAWSSGIWNEQYF.

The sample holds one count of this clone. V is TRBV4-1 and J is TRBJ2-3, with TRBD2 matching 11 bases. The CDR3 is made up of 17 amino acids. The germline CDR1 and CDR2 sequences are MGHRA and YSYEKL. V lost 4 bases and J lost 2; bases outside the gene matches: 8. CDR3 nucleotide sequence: TGCGCCAGCAGCCTTACTAGCGGGGGACCGCTCACAGATACGCAGTATTTT. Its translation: CASSLTSGGPLTDTQYF.

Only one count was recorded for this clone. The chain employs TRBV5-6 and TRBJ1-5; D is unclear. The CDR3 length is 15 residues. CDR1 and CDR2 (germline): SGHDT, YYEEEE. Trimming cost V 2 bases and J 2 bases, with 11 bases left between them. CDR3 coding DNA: TGTGCCAGCAGCTTTTCCGGGAATGGCAATCAGCCCCAGCATTTT. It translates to CASSFSGNGNQPQHF.

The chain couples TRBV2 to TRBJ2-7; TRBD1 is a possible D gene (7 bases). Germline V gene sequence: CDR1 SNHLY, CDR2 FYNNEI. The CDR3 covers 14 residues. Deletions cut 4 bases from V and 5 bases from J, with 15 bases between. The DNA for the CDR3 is TGTGCCAGCAGTGTGTTGCAGGGGGGCCACGAGCAGTACTTC. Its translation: CASSVLQGGHEQYF. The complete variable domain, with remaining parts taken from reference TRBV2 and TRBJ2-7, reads EPEVTQTPSHQVTQMGQEVILRCVPISNHLYFYWYRQILGQKVEFLVSFYNNEISEKSEIFDDQFSVERPDGSNFTLKIRSTKLEDSAMYFCASSVLQGGHEQYFGPGTRLTVT.

Here the CDR3 DNA reads TGTGCCAGCAGTTACTCGGAGGGGCTTGAGCAGTTCTTC. It encodes CASSYSEGLEQFF. V gene TRBV6-5 combines with J gene TRBJ2-1, with a tentative D call TRBD2 (6 bases). Germline V gene lookup returns CDR1 MNHEY and CDR2 SVGAGI. The V and J ends lost 0 bases and 9 bases respectively, with 9 bases between them. The CDR3 covers 13 residues.

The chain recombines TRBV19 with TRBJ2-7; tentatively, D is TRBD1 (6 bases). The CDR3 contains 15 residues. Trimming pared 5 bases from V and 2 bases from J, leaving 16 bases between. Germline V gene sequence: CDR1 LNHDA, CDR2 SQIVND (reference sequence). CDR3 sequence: CASSAQIQGTYEQYF. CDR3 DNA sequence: TGTGCCAGTAGTGCCCAGATTCAGGGGACCTACGAGCAGTACTTC.

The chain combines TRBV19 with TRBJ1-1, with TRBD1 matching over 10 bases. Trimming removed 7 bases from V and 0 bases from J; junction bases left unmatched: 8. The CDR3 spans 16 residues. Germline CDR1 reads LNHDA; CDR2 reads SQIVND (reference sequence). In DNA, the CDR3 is TGTGCCAGTAATTTGGGACAGGGGCGGTTGAACACTGAAGCTTTCTTT. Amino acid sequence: CASNLGQGRLNTEAFF.

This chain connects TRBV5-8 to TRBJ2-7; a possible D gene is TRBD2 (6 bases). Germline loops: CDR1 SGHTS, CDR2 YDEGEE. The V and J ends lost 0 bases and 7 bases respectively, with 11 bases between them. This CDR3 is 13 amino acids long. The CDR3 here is CASSLEREWEQYF. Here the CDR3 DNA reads TGTGCCAGCAGCTTGGAACGGGAGTGGGAGCAGTACTTC.

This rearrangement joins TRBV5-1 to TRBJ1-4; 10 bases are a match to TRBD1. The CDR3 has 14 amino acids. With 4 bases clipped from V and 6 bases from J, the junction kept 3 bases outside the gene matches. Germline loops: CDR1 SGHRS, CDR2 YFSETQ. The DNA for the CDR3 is TGCGCCAGCAGCCCGGGACAGGGGCATGAAAAACTGTTTTTT. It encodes CASSPGQGHEKLFF.

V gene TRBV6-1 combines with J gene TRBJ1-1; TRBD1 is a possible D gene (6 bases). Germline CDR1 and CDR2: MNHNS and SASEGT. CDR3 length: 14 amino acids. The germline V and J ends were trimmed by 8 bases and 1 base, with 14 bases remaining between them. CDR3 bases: TGTGCCAGCTTAACCGGGACAAGGAACACTGAAGCTTTCTTT. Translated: CASLTGTRNTEAFF.

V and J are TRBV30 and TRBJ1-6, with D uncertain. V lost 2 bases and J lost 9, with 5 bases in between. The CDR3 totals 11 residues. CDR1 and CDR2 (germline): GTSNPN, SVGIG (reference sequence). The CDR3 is CAWSPGSPLHF. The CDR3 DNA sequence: TGTGCCTGGAGTCCCGGTTCACCCCTCCACTTT.

The CDR3 nucleotides are TGTGCCAGCAGCGAGGACTACGCGGATAATTCACCCCTCCACTTT. It codes for CASSEDYADNSPLHF. The chain links TRBV21-1 to TRBJ1-6. TRBV21-1 is reported as a pseudogene. CDR3 length: 15 residues.

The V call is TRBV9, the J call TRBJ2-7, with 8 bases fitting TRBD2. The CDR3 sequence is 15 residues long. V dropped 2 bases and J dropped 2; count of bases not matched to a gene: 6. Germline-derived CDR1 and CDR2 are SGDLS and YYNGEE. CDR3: CASSVYSGDTYEQYF. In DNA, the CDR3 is TGTGCCAGCAGCGTCTATAGCGGGGACACCTACGAGCAGTACTTC.

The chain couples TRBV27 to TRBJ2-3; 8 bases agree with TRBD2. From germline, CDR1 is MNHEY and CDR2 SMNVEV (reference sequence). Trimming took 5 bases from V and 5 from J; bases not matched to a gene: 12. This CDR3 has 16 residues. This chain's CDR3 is CASSPRRGGVEDTQYF. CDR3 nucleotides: TGTGCCAGCAGTCCCCGCCGGGGGGGAGTGGAAGATACGCAGTATTTT.

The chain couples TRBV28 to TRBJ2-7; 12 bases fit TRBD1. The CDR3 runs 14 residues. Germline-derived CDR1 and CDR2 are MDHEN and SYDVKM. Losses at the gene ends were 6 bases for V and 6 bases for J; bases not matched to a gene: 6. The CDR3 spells CASSRGQGAPEQYF. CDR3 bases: TGTGCCAGCAGCCGGGGACAGGGGGCTCCCGAGCAGTACTTC.

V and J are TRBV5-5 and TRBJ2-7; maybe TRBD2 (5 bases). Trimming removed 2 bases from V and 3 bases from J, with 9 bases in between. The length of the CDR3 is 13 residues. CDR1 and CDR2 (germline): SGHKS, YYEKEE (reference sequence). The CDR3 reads CASSLVGDYEQYF. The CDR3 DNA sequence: TGTGCCAGCAGCTTAGTCGGGGACTACGAGCAGTACTTC. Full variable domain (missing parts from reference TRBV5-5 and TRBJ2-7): DAGVTQSPTHLIKTRGQQVTLRCSPISGHKSVSWYQQVLGQGPQFIFQYYEKEERGRGNFPDRFSARQFPNYSSELNVNALLLGDSALYLCASSLVGDYEQYFGPGTRLTVT.

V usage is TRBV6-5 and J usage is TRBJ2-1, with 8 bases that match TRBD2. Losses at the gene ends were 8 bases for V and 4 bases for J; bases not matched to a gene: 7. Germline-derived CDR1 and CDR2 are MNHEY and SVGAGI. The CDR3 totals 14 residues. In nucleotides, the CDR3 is TGTGCCAGCCGTGCGGGGGGACCTTACAATGAGCAGTTCTTC. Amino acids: CASRAGGPYNEQFF.

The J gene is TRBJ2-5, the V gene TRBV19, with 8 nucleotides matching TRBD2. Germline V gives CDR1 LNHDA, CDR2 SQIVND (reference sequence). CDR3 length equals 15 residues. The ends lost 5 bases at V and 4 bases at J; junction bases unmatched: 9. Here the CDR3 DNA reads TGTGCCAGTAGTCCCCCGGGAGGGCCTAGAGAGACCCAGTACTTC. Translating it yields CASSPPGGPRETQYF.

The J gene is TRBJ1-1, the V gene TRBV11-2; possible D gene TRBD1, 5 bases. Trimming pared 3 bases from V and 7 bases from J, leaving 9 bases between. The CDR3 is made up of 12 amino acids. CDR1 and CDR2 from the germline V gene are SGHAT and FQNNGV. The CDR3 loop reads CASSFGGSEAFF. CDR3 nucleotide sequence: TGTGCCAGCAGCTTCGGGGGTAGTGAAGCTTTCTTT.

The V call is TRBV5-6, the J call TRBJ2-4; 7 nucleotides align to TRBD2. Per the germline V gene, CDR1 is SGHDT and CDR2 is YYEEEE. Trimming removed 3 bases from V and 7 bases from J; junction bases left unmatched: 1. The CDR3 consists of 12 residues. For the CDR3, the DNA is TGTGCCAGCAGCTGGGGAGGGAACATTCAGTACTTC. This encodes CASSWGGNIQYF.

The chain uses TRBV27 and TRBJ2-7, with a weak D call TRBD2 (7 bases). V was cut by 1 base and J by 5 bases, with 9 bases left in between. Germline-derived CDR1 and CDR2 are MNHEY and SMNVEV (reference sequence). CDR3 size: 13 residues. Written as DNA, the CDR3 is TGTGCCAGCAGTTTATTAGGGGGGGACGAGCAGTACTTC. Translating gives CASSLLGGDEQYF.

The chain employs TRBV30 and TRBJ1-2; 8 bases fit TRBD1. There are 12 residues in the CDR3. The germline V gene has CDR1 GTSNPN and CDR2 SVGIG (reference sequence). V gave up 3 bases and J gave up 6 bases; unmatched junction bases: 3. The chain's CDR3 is CAWRWTGNGYTF. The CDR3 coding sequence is TGTGCCTGGAGGTGGACAGGGAATGGCTACACCTTC.

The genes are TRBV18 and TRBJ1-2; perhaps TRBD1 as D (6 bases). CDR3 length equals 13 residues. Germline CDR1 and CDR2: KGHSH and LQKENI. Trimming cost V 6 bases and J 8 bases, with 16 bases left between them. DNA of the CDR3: TGTGCCAGCTCCCAGAACAGGGTCCACGGCTACACCTTC. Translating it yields CASSQNRVHGYTF.

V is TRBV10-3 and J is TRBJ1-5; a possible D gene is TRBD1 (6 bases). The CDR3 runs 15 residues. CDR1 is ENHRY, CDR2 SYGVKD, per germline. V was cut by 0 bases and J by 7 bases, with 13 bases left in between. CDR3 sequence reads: CAISESRGGEQPQHF. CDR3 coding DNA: TGTGCCATCAGTGAGTCGAGGGGGGGAGAACAGCCCCAGCATTTT.

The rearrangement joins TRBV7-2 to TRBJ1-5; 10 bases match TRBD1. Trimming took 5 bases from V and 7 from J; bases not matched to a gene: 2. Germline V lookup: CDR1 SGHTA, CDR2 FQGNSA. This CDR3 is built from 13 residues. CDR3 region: CASSQGQGQPQHF. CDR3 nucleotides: TGTGCCAGCAGCCAGGGACAGGGGCAGCCCCAGCATTTT.

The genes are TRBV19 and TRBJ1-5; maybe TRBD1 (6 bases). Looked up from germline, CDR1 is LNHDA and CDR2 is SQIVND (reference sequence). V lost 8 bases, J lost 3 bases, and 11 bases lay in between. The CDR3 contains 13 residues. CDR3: CASGWDNNQPQHF. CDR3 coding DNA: TGTGCCAGTGGCTGGGACAACAATCAGCCCCAGCATTTT.

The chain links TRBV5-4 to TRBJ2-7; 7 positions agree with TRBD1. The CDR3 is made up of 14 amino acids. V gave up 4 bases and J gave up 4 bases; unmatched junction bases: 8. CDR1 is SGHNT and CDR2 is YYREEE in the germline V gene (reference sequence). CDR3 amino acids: CASSKIGDRYEQYF. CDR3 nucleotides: TGTGCCAGCAGCAAGATAGGGGACAGATACGAGCAGTACTTC. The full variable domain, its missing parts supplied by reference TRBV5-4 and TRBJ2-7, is ETGVTQSPTHLIKTRGQQVTLRCSSQSGHNTVSWYQQALGQGPQFIFQYYREEENGRGNFPPRFSGLQFPNYSSELNVNALELDDSALYLCASSKIGDRYEQYFGPGTRLTVT.

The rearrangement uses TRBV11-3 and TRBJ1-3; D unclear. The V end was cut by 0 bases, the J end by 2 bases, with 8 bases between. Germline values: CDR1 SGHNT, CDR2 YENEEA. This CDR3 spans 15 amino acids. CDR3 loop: CASSLDRTAGNTIYF. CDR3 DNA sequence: TGTGCCAGCAGCTTAGATCGAACAGCTGGAAACACCATATATTTT.

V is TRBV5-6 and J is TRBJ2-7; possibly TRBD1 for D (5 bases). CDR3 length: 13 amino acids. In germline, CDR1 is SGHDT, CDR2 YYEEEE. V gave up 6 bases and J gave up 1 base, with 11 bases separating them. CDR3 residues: CASIGQGSYEQYF. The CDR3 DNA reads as TGTGCCAGCATTGGTCAGGGATCCTACGAGCAGTACTTC.

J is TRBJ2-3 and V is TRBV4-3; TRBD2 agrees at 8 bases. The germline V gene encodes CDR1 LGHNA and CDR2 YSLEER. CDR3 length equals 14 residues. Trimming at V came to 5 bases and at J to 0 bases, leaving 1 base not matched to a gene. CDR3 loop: CASSVAGSTDTQYF. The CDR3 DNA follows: TGCGCCAGCAGCGTAGCGGGGAGCACAGATACGCAGTATTTT.